Shown below are 15 T cell receptor beta chains from a single sample sequenced in a study of cytomegalovirus exposure and HLA in healthy donors. Researchers ran the PCR with 60 Vbeta and 13 Jbeta primers. The table came from immunoSEQ multiplex PCR; TCRdb's copy has only in-frame clones and leaves some out. Seen here are 100,000 to 130,000 clones, more than 75% observed once, and the top ten hold less than 3%. Specimen: PBMCs. The receptors originated from a man aged 25 to 40 in good health and CMV-seropositive.

The gene calls are TRBV6-5 and TRBJ1-1; D not resolved. V was pared by 5 bases and J by 7 bases, with 11 bases between. Germline V gene sequence: CDR1 MNHEY, CDR2 SVGAGI. This CDR3 comprises 12 residues. CDR3 nucleotide sequence: TGTGCCAGCAGTCGCCAGGAAAGTGAAGCTTTCTTT. It codes for CASSRQESEAFF.

The chain has TRBV5-6 and TRBJ2-7, with D perhaps matching TRBD1 (6 bases). The CDR3 contains 16 residues. Deletions cut 0 bases from V and 2 bases from J, with 15 bases between. Germline CDR1 reads SGHDT; CDR2 reads YYEEEE. In DNA, the CDR3 is TGTGCCAGCAGCTTGGTACAGGGTTTGGGGACCTACGAGCAGTACTTC. Protein product: CASSLVQGLGTYEQYF. Filled out from reference TRBV5-6 and TRBJ2-7, the complete variable domain reads DAGVTQSPTHLIKTRGQQVTLRCSPKSGHDTVSWYQQALGQGPQFIFQYYEEEERQRGNFPDRFSGHQFPNYSSELNVNALLLGDSALYLCASSLVQGLGTYEQYFGPGTRLTVT.

The chain combines TRBV5-4 with TRBJ2-1, with 8 bases fitting TRBD2. Per germline, CDR1 SGHNT and CDR2 YYREEE (reference sequence). The CDR3 loop spans 16 amino acids. Trimming took 0 bases from V and 4 from J; bases not matched to a gene: 6. Written as DNA, the CDR3 is TGTGCCAGCAGCTTGGTGGGCGGGGGGCTTTACAATGAGCAGTTCTTC. It yields the protein CASSLVGGGLYNEQFF. Combining the CDR3 with reference TRBV5-4 and TRBJ2-1 gives the whole variable domain ETGVTQSPTHLIKTRGQQVTLRCSSQSGHNTVSWYQQALGQGPQFIFQYYREEENGRGNFPPRFSGLQFPNYSSELNVNALELDDSALYLCASSLVGGGLYNEQFFGPGTRLTVL.

The CDR3 nucleotides are TGTGCCAGCAAGCCCAGGGGAGGGGGGGAGACCCAGTACTTC. Its protein is CASKPRGGGETQYF. The genes are TRBV6-1 and TRBJ2-5; possibly TRBD2 for D (7 bases). Germline CDR1 MNHNS, CDR2 SASEGT. This CDR3 contains 14 residues. V lost 7 bases and J lost 5, with 17 bases in between.

This chain connects TRBV21-1 to TRBJ2-5; TRBD2 is taken as the D call from the table, unchecked against the DNA. TRBV21-1 counts as a pseudogene. The CDR3 extends over 15 amino acids. Here the CDR3 reads CASSTPAGGQETQYF. The CDR3 DNA reads TGTGCCAGCAGCACCCCAGCGGGGGGCCAAGAGACCCAGTACTTC.

This clone was found a few times. The chain carries TRBV5-6 and TRBJ2-5; D is undetermined. This CDR3 has 13 amino acids. V was cut by 6 bases and J by 2 bases, with 11 bases left in between. CDR1 is SGHDT, CDR2 YYEEEE, per germline. CDR3 sequence: CASMRRVQETQYF. DNA for the CDR3: TGTGCCAGCATGCGGCGAGTACAAGAGACCCAGTACTTC.

The chain carries TRBV6-5 and TRBJ2-7, with 8 bases that match TRBD2. From germline, CDR1 is MNHEY and CDR2 SVGAGI. This CDR3 is 15 amino acids long. Trimming cost V 5 bases and J 6 bases; bases outside gene matches: 12. The CDR3: CASSPSDGGAGEQYF. In DNA form, the CDR3 reads TGTGCCAGCAGTCCCTCGGACGGGGGGGCCGGCGAGCAGTACTTC.

CDR3 protein: CASSSLLAGKTETQYF. CDR3 bases: TGTGCCAGCAGCTCGTTACTAGCGGGGAAAACGGAGACCCAGTACTTC. The chain has TRBV7-6 and TRBJ2-5, with 10 bases that match TRBD2. The CDR3 loop spans 16 amino acids. Germline V CDR1 and CDR2: SGHVS, FNYEAQ. V shed 4 bases and J 5 bases; nucleotides not matched to a gene: 10.

This clone was found a few times. The chain employs TRBV5-4 and TRBJ2-2, with a weak D call TRBD2 (6 bases). Looked up from germline, CDR1 is SGHNT and CDR2 is YYREEE (reference sequence). The germline V and J ends were trimmed by 5 bases and 7 bases, with 18 bases remaining between them. The CDR3 length is 15 residues. Written as DNA, the CDR3 is TGTGCCAGCAGTTCGGGACTCTACGGGGTCGGGGAGCTGTTTTTT. This gives the protein CASSSGLYGVGELFF.

As concerns this clone: The junction and the germline gene differ at one end; a read error may be behind it. The V and J genes are TRBV7-9 and TRBJ1-2; the D gene is possibly TRBD1 (6 bases). The CDR3 is 12 residues long. Germline CDR1 reads SEHNR; CDR2 reads FQNEAQ (reference sequence). This CDR3 is CSSSGPGDGYTF. CDR3 coding DNA: TGTTCCAGCAGCGGTCCAGGGGATGGCTACACCTTC.

The rearrangement links TRBV19 to TRBJ2-7; the D gene is possibly TRBD2 (6 bases). The CDR3 totals 15 residues. Germline V gives CDR1 LNHDA, CDR2 SQIVND (reference sequence). Trimming removed 3 bases from V and 1 base from J, with 13 bases in between. In nucleotides, the CDR3 is TGTGCCAGTAGTATGGGGGGAATATCGTCCTACGAGCAGTACTTC. This translates into CASSMGGISSYEQYF.

The chain combines TRBV6-1 with TRBJ1-1, with no clear D. In germline, CDR1 is MNHNS, CDR2 SASEGT. V lost 8 bases to trimming and J lost 3 bases, with 16 bases between them. The CDR3 is made up of 14 amino acids. The CDR3 spells CASHVISVDTEAFF. CDR3 nucleotide sequence: TGTGCCAGCCACGTTATTTCGGTGGACACTGAAGCTTTCTTT.

The chain is built from TRBV18 and TRBJ1-1; D not resolved. The CDR3 has 12 amino acids. The germline CDR1 and CDR2 sequences are KGHSH and LQKENI. Trimming cost V 3 bases and J 3 bases, with 5 bases left between them. CDR3 nucleotides: TGTGCCAGCTCACCGGCGGACACTGAAGCTTTCTTT. Its protein is CASSPADTEAFF.

The gene calls are TRBV19 and TRBJ1-4; TRBD1 is a possible D gene (5 bases). V lost 3 bases and J 7 bases, leaving 9 bases between the germline ends. Germline V gene sequence: CDR1 LNHDA, CDR2 SQIVND (reference sequence). This CDR3 contains 13 residues. The CDR3 region is CASSIQGIEKLFF. The CDR3 nucleotides read TGTGCCAGTAGTATCCAGGGCATTGAAAAACTGTTTTTT.

In the case of this clone: An end of the junction differs from the germline gene, which may be a read error. The gene calls are TRBV7-9 and TRBJ1-3; 9 nucleotides match TRBD1. Germline V CDR1 and CDR2: SEHNR, FQNEAQ (reference sequence). There are 16 residues in the CDR3. The CDR3 bases are TGTTCCAGCAGCAATCCGGGACAGGGACCTGGAAACACCATATATTTT. Translation: CSSSNPGQGPGNTIYF.